This T cell receptor beta chain was identified in a study of shared clonotypes between healthy human individuals. Study-wide findings and caveats: Generation probability values for non-shared clonotypes were lower than those for clonotypes shared by all four donors.

TCRdb's table, derived via immunoSEQ multiplex PCR, lists solely in-frame clones and lacks some. Of roughly 2.6 million clones in the sample, more than 90% are singletons; the top ten hold 0.13% to 0.15%. Concerning this clone itself: Its antigen is still unknown.

V dropped 0 bases and J dropped 10 bases, with 32 bases sitting between them. CDR1 is SGDLS and CDR2 is YYNGEE in the germline V gene. This CDR3 comprises 21 residues. The rearrangement uses TRBV9 and TRBJ1-6; D not resolved. The sequence was obtained from a man between 18 and 35 years old in good health. Sequencing was done on a sample of naive CD4+ T cells sorted from blood. Subset given: CD45RA+ positively selected. CDR3 protein: CASSVVPPWNGLPSIQSPLHF. The CDR3 bases are TGTGCCAGCAGCGTAGTACCCCCTTGGAACGGTTTGCCGTCAATTCAGTCACCCCTCCACTTT.